This T cell receptor beta chain was profiled in a study of blood T cell repertoires in COVID-19. Trimming cost V 0 bases and J 4 bases, with 9 bases left between them. This CDR3 spans 14 amino acids. CDR1 is SGHRS and CDR2 is YFSETQ in the germline V gene. Here immunoSEQ multiplex PCR was the method, and the copy in TCRdb shows in-frame clones only, minus some. This sample has 30,000 to 40,000 clones, with more than 90% found just once. Sequencing was done on a sample of peripheral blood. This TCR was sampled from a woman of 80 years or more with acute or convalescent COVID-19. V gene TRBV5-1 combines with J gene TRBJ2-3; D perhaps matches TRBD1 (5 bases). CDR3 nucleotide sequence: TGCGCCAGCAGCTTGGAGGGGATCGCAGATACGCAGTATTTT. Translation gives CASSLEGIADTQYF.